The sequence of this T cell receptor beta chain was determined in a study of blood T cells in healthy people across ages. Whole-study findings and limits: Both higher diversity and more naive CD4+ cells marked long-lived donors when set against aged donors.

The authors ran a second PCR of 7 to 11 cycles using a sample-barcoded 5' primer and a J-beta primer mix. Every sample returned 3 million or more CDR3-containing paired-end reads. TCRdb fed the 5' RACE reads into MiXCR, producing one record per CDR3 protein. Of roughly 1,300,000 distinct CDR3 sequences in the sample, approximately 59% were seen once. A remark on this clonotype: Its antigen is not known.

The V and J ends lost 4 bases and 8 bases, in that order; junction bases with no gene match: 9. The CDR3 contains 14 residues. Germline loops: CDR1 SGHTA, CDR2 FQGNSA. The chain has TRBV7-2 and TRBJ2-3, with 7 bases identical to TRBD2. This receptor was obtained from a man aged 18 to 29 in good health. Specimen: blood. Written as DNA, the CDR3 is TGTGCCAGCAGCTCTCCTAAGCGGGGAGGTACGCAGTATTTT. As protein: CASSSPKRGGTQYF. Supplemented by reference TRBV7-2 and TRBJ2-3, the full variable domain reads GAGVSQSPSNKVTEKGKDVELRCDPISGHTALYWYRQSLGQGLEFLIYFQGNSAPDKSGLPSDRFSAERTGGSVSTLTIQRTQQEDSAVYLCASSSPKRGGTQYFGPGTRLTVL.